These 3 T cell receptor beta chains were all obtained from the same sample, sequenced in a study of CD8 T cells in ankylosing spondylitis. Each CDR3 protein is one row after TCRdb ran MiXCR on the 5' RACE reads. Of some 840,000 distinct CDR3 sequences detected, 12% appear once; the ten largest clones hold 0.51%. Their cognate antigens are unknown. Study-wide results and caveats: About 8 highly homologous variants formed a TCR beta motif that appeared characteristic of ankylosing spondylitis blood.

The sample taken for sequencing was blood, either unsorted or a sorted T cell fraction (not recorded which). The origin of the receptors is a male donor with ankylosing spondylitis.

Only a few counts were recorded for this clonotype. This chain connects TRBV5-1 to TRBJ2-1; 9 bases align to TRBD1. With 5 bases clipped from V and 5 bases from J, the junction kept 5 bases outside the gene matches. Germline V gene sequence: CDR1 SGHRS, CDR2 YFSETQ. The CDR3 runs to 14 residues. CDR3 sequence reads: CASRPGQGHNEQFF. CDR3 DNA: TGCGCCAGCAGACCGGGACAGGGACACAATGAGCAGTTCTTC.

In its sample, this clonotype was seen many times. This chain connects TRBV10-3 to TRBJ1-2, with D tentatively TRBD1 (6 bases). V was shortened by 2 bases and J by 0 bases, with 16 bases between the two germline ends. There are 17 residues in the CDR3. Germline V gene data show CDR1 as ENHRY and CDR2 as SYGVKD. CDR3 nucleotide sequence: TGTGCCATCAGTGAGGCGGTTTCGGCAGGGGCTAACTATGGCTACACCTTC. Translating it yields CAISEAVSAGANYGYTF.

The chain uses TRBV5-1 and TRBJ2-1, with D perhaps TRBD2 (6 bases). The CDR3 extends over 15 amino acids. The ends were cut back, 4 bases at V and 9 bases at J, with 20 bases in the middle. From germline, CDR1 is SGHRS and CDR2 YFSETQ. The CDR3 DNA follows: TGCGCCAGCAGCAATTTCCCGGGGGAGAGCAGTGAGCAGTTCTTC. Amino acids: CASSNFPGESSEQFF. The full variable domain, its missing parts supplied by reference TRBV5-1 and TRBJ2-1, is KAGVTQTPRYLIKTRGQQVTLSCSPISGHRSVSWYQQTPGQGLQFLFEYFSETQRNKGNFPGRFSGRQFSNSRSEMNVSTLELGDSALYLCASSNFPGESSEQFFGPGTRLTVL.